Below, 18 T cell receptor beta chains from the same sample are listed, as sequenced in a study of T cell responses to AZD1222 COVID-19 vaccine. The assay was immunoSEQ multiplex PCR, and TCRdb's table has in-frame clones only and misses some. The repertoire holds fewer than 140,000 clones, with around 90% as singletons. This sample comprised peripheral blood, obtained 28 days after the second AZD1222 dose. Source of these receptors: an adult who received the AZD1222 COVID-19 vaccine.

J is TRBJ1-1 and V is TRBV19; 8 nucleotides align to TRBD1. Germline V gives CDR1 LNHDA, CDR2 SQIVND (reference sequence). The CDR3 extends over 19 amino acids. V dropped 4 bases and J dropped 1; count of bases not matched to a gene: 17. For the CDR3, the DNA is TGTGCCAGTAGTACGCCGCGCCCAGGGGGCGAAATATGGAACACTGAAGCTTTCTTT. Protein: CASSTPRPGGEIWNTEAFF.

The rearrangement joins TRBV3-1 (or the pseudogene TRBV3-2) to TRBJ2-5; tentatively, D is TRBD2 (7 bases). There are 20 residues in the CDR3. With 4 bases removed from V and 0 bases from J, the gap between germline ends came to 27 bases. Germline assignment: CDR1 LGHDT and CDR2 YNNKEL (reference sequence). CDR3 in DNA: TGTGCCAGCAGCCGGTCCCGCGGGGGCGGGGGAAGGTGGTACCAAGAGACCCAGTACTTC. Translating gives CASSRSRGGGGRWYQETQYF.

The chain employs TRBV7-9 and TRBJ1-2; D unclear. This CDR3 is 16 amino acids long. V gave up 7 bases and J gave up 1 base, with 19 bases separating them. CDR1 is SEHNR and CDR2 is FQNEAQ in the germline V gene (reference sequence). The CDR3 loop reads CASTPPGQKVNYGYTF. In DNA, the CDR3 is TGTGCCAGCACCCCTCCCGGGCAGAAAGTTAACTATGGCTACACCTTC.

The chain couples TRBV27 to TRBJ1-2; perhaps TRBD1 as D (5 bases). Trimming stripped 0 bases from V and 1 base from J, with 12 bases between. Germline V gene data show CDR1 as MNHEY and CDR2 as SMNVEV (reference sequence). CDR3 length equals 16 residues. CDR3 loop: CASSLSGGTYNYGYTF. The CDR3 DNA follows: TGTGCCAGCAGTTTATCCGGAGGGACCTATAACTATGGCTACACCTTC.

The rearrangement joins TRBV5-1 to TRBJ2-5; D is perhaps TRBD2 (5 bases). V lost 5 bases and J 1 base, leaving 9 bases between the germline ends. The CDR3 spans 13 residues. Germline values: CDR1 SGHRS, CDR2 YFSETQ. In DNA, the CDR3 is TGCGCCAGCAGTTTCCTAGCCCAAGAGACCCAGTACTTC. Encoded protein: CASSFLAQETQYF.

The J gene is TRBJ1-5, the V gene TRBV3-1 (or the pseudogene TRBV3-2); TRBD1 is a possible D gene (5 bases). This CDR3 comprises 12 residues. V lost 3 bases to trimming and J lost 9 bases, with 9 bases between them. Per germline, CDR1 LGHDT and CDR2 YNNKEL (reference sequence). The CDR3 DNA reads as TGTGCCAGCAGCCAGGCAACAGGGCCCCAGCATTTT. Translating it yields CASSQATGPQHF.

This chain uses TRBV18 with TRBJ1-1; maybe TRBD1 (5 bases). The CDR3 totals 17 residues. The germline CDR1 and CDR2 sequences are KGHSH and LQKENI. V lost 4 bases to trimming and J lost 2 bases, with 20 bases between them. The CDR3 is CASSQGPSSPSNTEAFF. CDR3 bases: TGTGCCAGCTCACAGGGGCCGTCCAGCCCCTCAAACACTGAAGCTTTCTTT.

V usage is TRBV4-3 and J usage is TRBJ2-1; D uncertain. The CDR3 loop spans 13 amino acids. Trimming shortened V by 1 base and J by 5 bases, and 6 bases separated the two germline ends. Germline V lookup: CDR1 LGHNA, CDR2 YSLEER. The CDR3 reads CASSQGRNNEQFF. The CDR3 DNA is TGCGCCAGCAGCCAAGGGAGAAACAATGAGCAGTTCTTC.

This clone was seen a handful of times. This chain uses TRBV2 with TRBJ1-6; 7 bases are shared with TRBD1. The CDR3 has 15 amino acids. Germline trimming cut 2 bases from V and 7 bases from J; bases unmatched to any gene: 5. Germline lookup yields CDR1 SNHLY and CDR2 FYNNEI. The CDR3 nucleotides read TGTGCCAGCAGTGAACTGAGACAGGGCAATTCACCCCTCCACTTT. Its translation: CASSELRQGNSPLHF.

The V call is TRBV10-2, the J call TRBJ2-1; 15 nucleotides agree with TRBD2. Germline CDR1 WSHSY, CDR2 SAAADI. There are 16 residues in the CDR3. Trimming at V came to 6 bases and at J to 6 bases, leaving 6 bases not matched to a gene. CDR3: CASRGTSGGRSNEQFF. CDR3 coding DNA: TGCGCCAGCAGGGGGACTAGCGGGGGGCGTTCCAATGAGCAGTTCTTC.

This clone appeared a single time. The V call is TRBV6-4, the J call TRBJ1-1; D gene uncertain. This CDR3 contains 15 residues. The V end was cut by 6 bases, the J end by 0 bases, with 14 bases between. Germline V CDR1 and CDR2: MRHNA, SNTAGT. The CDR3 region has the DNA TGTGCCAGCAGGGCAGAACACCAAATGAACACTGAAGCTTTCTTT. This translates into CASRAEHQMNTEAFF.

This chain connects TRBV5-4 to TRBJ2-3; 9 bases are shared with TRBD1. With V trimmed by 3 bases and J by 3 bases, 14 bases remained unmatched. Germline lookup yields CDR1 SGHNT and CDR2 YYREEE (reference sequence). There are 18 residues in the CDR3. The CDR3 bases are TGTGCCAGCAGCTATGACAGGGGGGTCCCCGGGGCGACAGATACGCAGTATTTT. The encoded protein is CASSYDRGVPGATDTQYF.

This CDR3 is CASSEGRGGYSPLHF. In DNA, the CDR3 is TGTGCCAGCAGTGAAGGCCGCGGAGGTTATTCACCCCTCCACTTT. The chain links TRBV6-1 to TRBJ1-6; D gene unclear. Trimming removed 1 base from V and 8 bases from J, with 12 bases in between. This CDR3 is built from 15 residues. Germline CDR1 MNHNS, CDR2 SASEGT.

This sequence joins TRBV4-1 and TRBJ2-1; either TRBD1 or TRBD2 may supply D (5 bases each). V was pared by 0 bases and J by 3 bases, with 15 bases between. CDR3 length equals 17 residues. Germline V gene sequence: CDR1 MGHRA, CDR2 YSYEKL. In nucleotides, the CDR3 is TGCGCCAGCAGCCAAGATTCCCCGGCAGGGAGCTACAATGAGCAGTTCTTC. Protein product: CASSQDSPAGSYNEQFF.

This clone was counted a few times. The sample carries other DNA sequences with the same CDR3. CDR3 bases: TGTGCCAGCAGCTATCGGGCCCCGACAGGGGGGGAGACCCAGTACTTC. Protein sequence: CASSYRAPTGGETQYF. The chain is built from TRBV11-1 and TRBJ2-5, with 9 positions matching TRBD1. V shed 4 bases, J shed 5 bases, and the junction held 11 bases outside the gene matches. Germline V lookup: CDR1 SGHAT, CDR2 FQDESV (reference sequence). The CDR3 has 16 residues.

The rearrangement links TRBV21-1 to TRBJ1-5. TRBV21-1 is deemed a pseudogene. This CDR3 contains 15 residues. The CDR3 nucleotides read TGTGCCAGCAGCAGTAGGACAGCGGGAAATCAGCCCCAGCATTTT. This codes for CASSSRTAGNQPQHF.

The V and J genes are TRBV19 and TRBJ1-1; D is uncertain. V dropped 5 bases and J dropped 1 base, with 8 bases sitting between them. The V gene's germline CDR1 is LNHDA and CDR2 SQIVND (reference sequence). The CDR3 length is 13 residues. The CDR3 region has the DNA TGTGCCAGTAGTTCCCAGCGGAACACTGAAGCTTTCTTT. It codes for CASSSQRNTEAFF.

The genes are TRBV6-5 and TRBJ2-7; 11 bases align to TRBD2. The J segment lost 4 bases and the V segment lost 0 bases, leaving 5 bases of the junction unmatched. CDR1 is MNHEY, CDR2 SVGAGI, per germline. The CDR3 loop spans 16 amino acids. CDR3 protein: CASSYSTGLAGYEQYF. The CDR3 DNA follows: TGTGCCAGCAGTTACTCGACCGGACTAGCGGGTTACGAGCAGTACTTC.